The rows below give T cell receptor beta chains drawn from one sample of a study of blood T cell repertoires in COVID-19. The repertoire was sequenced with immunoSEQ multiplex PCR; TCRdb's copy has only in-frame clones and lacks some. The sample carries some 99,000 clones, just over 85% recorded once. Sequencing used peripheral blood. These receptors were taken from a woman aged 55-75 years in a cohort sampled during active or convalescent COVID-19. Each CDR3 is given with its conserved first and last residue. The D gene is left open where the match is weak. Clone size, where shown, is once, few, many, or a class for clones that have expanded.

abundance	d_gene	v_gene	j_gene	CDR3aa	CDR3nt
NA	TRBD2	TRBV19	TRBJ2-7	CASTARTGGHREQYF	TGTGCCAGTACCGCGAGGACGGGAGGGCATCGCGAGCAGTACTTC
NA	NA	TRBV27	TRBJ1-6	CASSLSLGLLHF	TGTGCCAGCAGTTTAAGTTTGGGCCTCCTCCACTTT
few	TRBD1	TRBV30	TRBJ1-6	CAWRTGRTYNSPLHF	TGTGCCTGGAGGACAGGGAGGACCTATAATTCACCCCTCCACTTT
NA	TRBD1	TRBV2	TRBJ2-1	CASRRDRGINEQFF	TGTGCCAGCAGGCGGGACAGGGGAATTAATGAGCAGTTCTTC
NA	NA	TRBV9	TRBJ1-2	CASSVLDIPNYGYTF	TGTGCCAGCAGCGTATTAGACATCCCCAACTATGGCTACACCTTC
NA	NA	TRBV19	TRBJ2-6	CASGPGNSGANVLTF	TGTGCCAGTGGCCCGGGGAACTCTGGGGCCAACGTCCTGACTTTC
NA	NA	TRBV5-1	TRBJ2-2	CASSPGHQVHTGELFF	TGCGCCAGCAGCCCGGGACACCAGGTCCACACCGGGGAGCTGTTTTTT
few	TRBD2	TRBV6-6	TRBJ2-7	CASIHTRGGGRYEQYF	TGTGCCAGCATCCACACCCGGGGCGGGGGAAGGTACGAGCAGTACTTC
NA	NA	TRBV19	TRBJ1-5	CASRDGQLNQPQHF	TGTGCCAGTCGCGACGGACAGCTCAATCAGCCCCAGCATTTT
NA	NA	TRBV12-3/TRBV12-4	TRBJ2-5	CASSFRETQYF	TGTGCCAGCAGTTTTCGGGAGACCCAGTACTTC
NA	NA	TRBV19	TRBJ2-1	CASTNRGEQFF	TGTGCCAGTACCAATAGGGGTGAGCAGTTCTTC
NA	TRBD1	TRBV11-3	TRBJ2-1	CASSLAGTGLNEQFF	TGTGCCAGCAGCTTAGCAGGGACAGGGCTCAATGAGCAGTTCTTC
NA	NA	TRBV6-2/TRBV6-3	TRBJ1-1	CASSHGQPGMAEAFF	TGTGCCAGCAGCCACGGGCAGCCGGGGATGGCTGAAGCTTTCTTT
NA	TRBD2	TRBV27	TRBJ2-7	CASSLGGSSGSFGEQYF	TGTGCCAGCAGCCTAGGGGGGTCTAGCGGGAGTTTTGGCGAGCAGTACTTC
NA	NA	TRBV7-9	TRBJ1-1	CASSRYPGGSSTEAFF	TGTGCCAGCAGCCGCTACCCCGGAGGTTCGTCCACTGAAGCTTTCTTT
NA	TRBD1	TRBV4-2	TRBJ1-1	CASSQRGGEPEAFF	TGTGCCAGCAGCCAAAGAGGGGGCGAGCCTGAAGCTTTCTTT
once	NA	TRBV10-3	TRBJ2-5	CAISTLGSSETQYF	TGTGCCATCAGCACCCTGGGTAGCTCGGAGACCCAGTACTTC
NA	NA	TRBV19	TRBJ1-1	CASSPRHGQLNTEAFF	TGTGCCAGTAGTCCACGACACGGTCAACTGAACACTGAAGCTTTCTTT
NA	TRBD1	TRBV27	TRBJ1-6	CASSPGTGRSPLHF	TGTGCCAGCAGCCCCGGGACAGGGAGGTCACCCCTCCACTTT
NA	NA	TRBV5-1	TRBJ1-1	CASSLDRPNTEAFF	TGCGCCAGCAGCTTGGACAGGCCGAACACTGAAGCTTTCTTT
NA	NA	TRBV19	TRBJ1-2	CASTARGYYGYTF	TGTGCCAGTACCGCTAGAGGATACTATGGCTACACCTTC
NA	TRBD1	TRBV10-3	TRBJ2-1	CAISEGDREQFF	TGTGCCATCAGCGAGGGGGACAGAGAGCAGTTCTTC
NA	TRBD2	TRBV19	TRBJ2-5	CASSTLAGLRETQYF	TGTGCCAGTAGTACCCTAGCGGGGCTTCGGGAGACCCAGTACTTC
NA	TRBD2	TRBV10-3	TRBJ2-1	CAMGTSGGMESYNEQFF	TGTGCCATGGGGACTAGCGGGGGGATGGAGTCCTACAATGAGCAGTTCTTC
NA	TRBD2	TRBV19	TRBJ2-3	CASSDPGLAGGRTQYF	TGTGCCAGTAGTGATCCGGGACTAGCGGGAGGTCGCACGCAGTATTTT
NA	NA	TRBV6-5	TRBJ2-2	CASRPPGVLELFF	TGTGCCAGCAGACCTCCGGGGGTCCTGGAGCTGTTTTTT
few	TRBD2	TRBV3-1/TRBV3-2	TRBJ2-7	CASSPLSGGPYEQYF	TGTGCCAGCAGCCCCCTATCGGGGGGGCCCTACGAGCAGTACTTC
NA	TRBD2	TRBV4-1	TRBJ2-1	CASSHPGLAGGPGNNEQFF	TGCGCCAGCAGCCACCCGGGACTAGCGGGGGGGCCGGGCAACAATGAGCAGTTCTTC
NA	NA	TRBV12-3/TRBV12-4	TRBJ2-7	CASSPTSYEQYF	TGTGCCAGCAGCCCCACTAGCTACGAGCAGTACTTC
NA	NA	TRBV29-1	TRBJ1-1	CSAGHTEAFF	TGCAGCGCGGGTCATACTGAAGCTTTCTTT
NA	NA	TRBV11-2	TRBJ2-1	CASSSYGWESSYNEQFF	TGTGCCAGCAGCTCCTACGGGTGGGAGAGCTCCTACAATGAGCAGTTCTTC
few	TRBD1	TRBV12-3/TRBV12-4	TRBJ1-2	CASSLGQGYGYTF	TGTGCCAGCAGTTTAGGACAGGGTTATGGCTACACCTTC
NA	NA	TRBV2	TRBJ1-1	CASKPDSAEGAFF	TGTGCCAGCAAGCCGGACAGCGCCGAGGGAGCTTTCTTT
once	TRBD1	TRBV5-1	TRBJ2-2	CASSLDRGGGELFF	TGCGCCAGCAGCTTGGACAGGGGTGGCGGGGAGCTGTTTTTT
NA	NA	TRBV2	TRBJ1-2	CASSELGARSIGYTF	TGTGCCAGCAGTGAATTGGGGGCGCGGAGTATTGGCTACACCTTC
NA	NA	TRBV9	TRBJ1-1	CASSVEAGAEAFF	TGTGCCAGCAGCGTAGAGGCGGGGGCTGAAGCTTTCTTT
NA	TRBD1	TRBV7-2	TRBJ1-4	CASSSDRASEKLFF	TGTGCCAGCAGCTCCGACAGGGCATCTGAAAAACTGTTTTTT
NA	NA	TRBV10-3	TRBJ1-5	CAISRGDSNQPQHF	TGTGCCATCAGCCGGGGGGATAGCAATCAGCCCCAGCATTTT
once	TRBD1	TRBV5-4	TRBJ1-6	CASREADRVNSPLHF	TGTGCCAGCAGGGAAGCGGACAGGGTAAATTCACCCCTCCACTTT
NA	NA	TRBV27	TRBJ2-5	CASSSLAGQRRETQYF	TGTGCCAGCAGTTCCTTAGCGGGACAGCGGAGAGAGACCCAGTACTTC
NA	NA	TRBV27	TRBJ2-3	CASRSLGGRTDTQYF	TGTGCCAGCAGATCCTTGGGGGGGCGGACAGATACGCAGTATTTT
NA	NA	TRBV25-1	TRBJ1-2	CASSKSANYGYTF	TGTGCCAGCAGTAAGTCAGCTAACTATGGCTACACCTTC
NA	NA	TRBV5-4	TRBJ2-1	CASSLEGDEQFF	TGTGCCAGCAGCTTGGAAGGGGATGAGCAGTTCTTC
NA	NA	TRBV5-1	TRBJ2-6	CASSWSGGLGANVLTF	TGCGCCAGCAGTTGGTCAGGGGGGTTAGGGGCCAACGTCCTGACTTTC
NA	NA	TRBV7-6	TRBJ2-1	CASSLVVGAGRSAGHNEQFF	TGTGCCAGCAGCTTAGTGGTCGGGGCGGGGCGATCGGCTGGACACAATGAGCAGTTCTTC
NA	NA	TRBV5-1	TRBJ1-3	CASSLEAVFSGNTIYF	TGCGCCAGCAGCTTGGAGGCGGTTTTCTCTGGAAACACCATATATTTT
NA	NA	TRBV12-2	TRBJ2-7	CASRLFRDEQYF	TGTGCAAGTCGCTTATTCAGGGACGAGCAGTACTTC
NA	NA	TRBV2	TRBJ1-5	CASRSIPNQPQHF	TGTGCCAGCAGGAGCATACCAAATCAGCCCCAGCATTTT
NA	NA	TRBV3-1/TRBV3-2	TRBJ2-7	CASSQALTYEQYF	TGTGCCAGCAGCCAGGCCCTCACCTACGAGCAGTACTTC
NA	TRBD2	TRBV5-1	TRBJ2-2	CASSLVGLAGGYTSGELFF	TGCGCCAGCAGCTTGGTTGGACTAGCGGGGGGATACACCAGCGGGGAGCTGTTTTTT
NA	TRBD1	TRBV9	TRBJ2-7	CASSAGQGTYEQYF	TGTGCCAGCAGCGCGGGACAGGGCACCTACGAGCAGTACTTC
few	TRBD2	TRBV5-1	TRBJ2-2	CASSGGGLDTTGELFF	TGCGCCAGCAGTGGAGGGGGACTAGACACCACCGGGGAGCTGTTTTTT
NA	NA	TRBV19	TRBJ2-5	CASSTSSRETQYF	TGTGCCAGTAGTACGTCCTCCAGGGAGACCCAGTACTTC
once	TRBD2	TRBV10-3	TRBJ2-3	CAISEFWTSGGQSTDTQYF	TGTGCCATCAGTGAGTTCTGGACTAGCGGGGGGCAGAGCACAGATACGCAGTATTTT